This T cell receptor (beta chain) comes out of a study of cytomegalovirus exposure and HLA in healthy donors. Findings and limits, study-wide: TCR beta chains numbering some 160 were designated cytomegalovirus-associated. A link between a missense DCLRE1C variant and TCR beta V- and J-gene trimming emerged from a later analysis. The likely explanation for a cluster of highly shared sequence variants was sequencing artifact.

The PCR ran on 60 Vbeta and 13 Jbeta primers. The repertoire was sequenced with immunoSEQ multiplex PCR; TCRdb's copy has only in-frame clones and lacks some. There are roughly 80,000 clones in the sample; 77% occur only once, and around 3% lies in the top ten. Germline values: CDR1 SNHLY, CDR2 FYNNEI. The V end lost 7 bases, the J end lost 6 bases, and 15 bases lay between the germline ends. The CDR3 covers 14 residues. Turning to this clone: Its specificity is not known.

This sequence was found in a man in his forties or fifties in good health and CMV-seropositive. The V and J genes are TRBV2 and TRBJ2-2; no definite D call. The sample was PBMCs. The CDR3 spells CASKMEAAAGELFF. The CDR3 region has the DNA TGTGCCAGCAAGATGGAAGCTGCGGCCGGGGAGCTGTTTTTT.